These 8 T cell receptor beta chains originate from one sample sequenced in a study of patients and donors after allogeneic stem cell transplantation. TCRdb re-analysed the RT-PCR reads in MiXCR, keeping a single row per CDR3 protein. The sample lists approximately 27,000 distinct CDR3 sequences; 7% to 8.5% were seen once. Input material: blood, either unsorted or a sorted T cell fraction (not recorded which). These receptors all stem from a human donor who was either an allogeneic HSCT recipient or a stem cell or donor lymphocyte infusion donor (not recorded which). It is not recorded whose cells these are; they may come from a transplant donor.

Notes on this clonotype: A much larger clone sits a single nucleotide away, making a read error possible. The V and J genes are TRBV7-9 and TRBJ2-7; D could derive from TRBD1 or TRBD2 (5 bases each). The CDR3 has 13 residues. Germline V CDR1 and CDR2: SEHNR, FQNEAQ (reference sequence). V dropped 1 base and J dropped 2 bases, with 6 bases sitting between them. CDR3 sequence: CASSLGGTYEQYF. DNA of the CDR3: TGTGCCAGCAGCTTAGGGGGGACCTACGAGCAGTACTTC.

Ten or more counts support this clonotype. CDR3 nucleotide sequence: TGTGCCAGCAGCATGCAGGGATTTGATGGCTACACCTTC. It specifies CASSMQGFDGYTF. The V gene is TRBV7-8, the J gene TRBJ1-2; D is possibly TRBD1 (5 bases). The CDR3 contains 13 residues. The germline V gene encodes CDR1 SGHVS and CDR2 FQNEAQ. The V and J ends lost 5 bases and 6 bases respectively, with 13 bases between them.

Within the sample, this clonotype is large. The DNA for the CDR3 is TGTGCCAGCAGTTTAAGTCCTCTTACCGGGGAGCTGTTTTTT. Translation gives CASSLSPLTGELFF. This sequence joins TRBV12-3 or TRBV12-4 and TRBJ2-2, with unresolved D. The CDR3 is made up of 14 amino acids. Between the trimmed V and J ends, which lost 2 bases and 5 bases, there was a span of 9 bases.

This clonotype was observed a few times. This chain links TRBV5-8 with TRBJ1-1, with 10 bases fitting TRBD1. The junction had 10 bases not matched to a gene; V was cut back by 5 bases and J by 3 bases. Germline V gives CDR1 SGHTS, CDR2 YDEGEE. The CDR3 consists of 16 residues. CDR3: CASRITGTGDHTEAFF. The CDR3 nucleotides are TGTGCCAGCAGAATAACCGGGACAGGGGATCACACTGAAGCTTTCTTT.

This clonotype came up many times. The chain recombines TRBV5-4 with TRBJ2-3, with D possibly TRBD2 on 6 matching bases. Looked up from germline, CDR1 is SGHNT and CDR2 is YYREEE (reference sequence). Deletions cut 3 bases from V and 4 bases from J, with 15 bases between. This CDR3 has 15 residues. CDR3 coding DNA: TGTGCCAGCAGCTCGCGTGGCGGGAAGGCAGATACGCAGTATTTT. Translating gives CASSSRGGKADTQYF.

There are many counts of this clonotype. V gene TRBV6-1 combines with J gene TRBJ2-1, with TRBD1 identical over 10 bases. In germline, CDR1 is MNHNS, CDR2 SASEGT. The CDR3 totals 16 residues. V trimming: 6 bases; J trimming: 4 bases; junction bases outside the gene matches: 9. This CDR3 is CASREGTGDWYNEQFF. The CDR3 coding sequence is TGTGCCAGCAGGGAGGGGACAGGGGATTGGTACAATGAGCAGTTCTTC.

V usage is TRBV18 and J usage is TRBJ2-1; 9 positions match TRBD1. V lost 4 bases and J lost 8; bases outside the gene matches: 0. The germline V gene has CDR1 KGHSH and CDR2 LQKENI. CDR3 length: 12 residues. CDR3 sequence: CASSRDRDEQFF. The CDR3 coding sequence is TGTGCCAGCTCACGGGACAGGGATGAGCAGTTCTTC.

This clonotype has at least ten counts. J is TRBJ2-7 and V is TRBV15; a possible D gene is TRBD1 (5 bases). The V gene lost 3 bases and the J gene lost 0 bases, with 9 bases spanning the gap. The CDR3 is 14 residues long. Per the germline V gene, CDR1 is LNHNV and CDR2 is YYDKDF (reference sequence). The CDR3 sequence is CATSRGPLSYEQYF. The CDR3 coding sequence is TGTGCCACCAGCAGGGGGCCCCTCTCCTACGAGCAGTACTTC.